One sample yielded the 20 T cell receptor beta chains listed below, sequenced in a study of blood T cell repertoires in COVID-19. Sequencing was performed with immunoSEQ multiplex PCR; in TCRdb, only in-frame clones are kept and a portion is missing. The repertoire holds 200,000 or so clones, with about nine tenths as singletons. The material sequenced was PBMCs or T cells enriched from blood (not recorded which). The receptors here all came from a woman in her thirties or forties with acute COVID-19.

The chain is built from TRBV4-1 and TRBJ1-1, with a possible D match to TRBD1 (6 bases). The CDR3 sequence is 15 residues long. Trimming left V 5 bases short and J 11 bases short, with 24 bases between. Looked up from germline, CDR1 is MGHRA and CDR2 is YSYEKL. The CDR3 DNA reads TGCGCCAGCAGCTTGACCGGGGGGCTGAACTCTCTCGCTTTCTTT. It yields the protein CASSLTGGLNSLAFF.

The rearrangement joins TRBV7-9 to TRBJ2-2; D remains ambiguous. Germline V gene data show CDR1 as SEHNR and CDR2 as FQNEAQ (reference sequence). The CDR3 sequence is 15 residues long. V shed 5 bases and J shed 5 bases, with 15 bases lying between them. The DNA of the CDR3 is TGTGCCAGCAGCCGCTCATCTGGCGGAACCGGGGAGCTGTTTTTT. Amino acid sequence: CASSRSSGGTGELFF.

This rearrangement joins TRBV24-1 to TRBJ2-1; TRBD1 agrees at 8 bases. Germline values: CDR1 KGHDR, CDR2 SFDVKD. The junction had 22 bases not matched to a gene; V was cut back by 4 bases and J by 6 bases. CDR3 size: 20 residues. This chain's CDR3 is CATSDYLGQGGTSNSNEQFF. The CDR3 DNA reads as TGTGCCACCAGTGACTACCTCGGACAGGGAGGTACAAGTAATAGCAATGAGCAGTTCTTC.

DNA for the CDR3: TGTGCCAGCAGTTCCGGGACTGAAGCTTTCTTT. Translation gives CASSSGTEAFF. The J gene is TRBJ1-1, the V gene TRBV6-5; D is unresolved. V was clipped by 4 bases and J by 5 bases, with 5 bases between them. The CDR3 length is 11 residues. CDR1 is MNHEY, CDR2 SVGAGI, per germline.

The rearrangement joins TRBV5-1 to TRBJ1-4; 10 nucleotides match TRBD1. This CDR3 is built from 15 residues. The V gene's germline CDR1 is SGHRS and CDR2 YFSETQ. V lost 0 bases, J lost 11 bases, and 7 bases stayed unmatched. The CDR3 region has the DNA TGCGCCAGCAGCTTGGATGGGACAGGGGCGGATAAACTGTTTTTT. It encodes CASSLDGTGADKLFF.

The rearrangement uses TRBV29-1 and TRBJ1-2, with D possibly matching TRBD1 (6 bases). From germline, CDR1 is SQVTM and CDR2 ANQGSEA. Deletions cut 4 bases from V and 5 bases from J, with 11 bases between. The CDR3 has 12 residues. Here the CDR3 DNA reads TGCAGCGTTGTCAACAGGGAGTATGGCTACACCTTC. Its translation is CSVVNREYGYTF.

CDR3 coding DNA: TGTGCCAGCAGCGTCGGGGAGGGGCATGGCTACACCTTC. Translation gives CASSVGEGHGYTF. The chain combines TRBV9 with TRBJ1-2, with D perhaps matching TRBD1 (5 bases). The germline V gene encodes CDR1 SGDLS and CDR2 YYNGEE. The CDR3 has 13 amino acids. Trimming stripped 2 bases from V and 6 bases from J, with 11 bases between.

The chain is built from TRBV9 and TRBJ1-1; 9 positions agree with TRBD1. CDR3 length equals 17 residues. Germline V CDR1 and CDR2: SGDLS, YYNGEE. V dropped 1 base and J dropped 1; count of bases not matched to a gene: 8. CDR3 loop: CASSVSHKTGGNTEAFF. The CDR3, as DNA: TGTGCCAGCAGCGTAAGCCATAAGACAGGGGGGAACACTGAAGCTTTCTTT.

This rearrangement joins TRBV4-2 to TRBJ2-6, with 11 bases that match TRBD1. V was pared by 4 bases and J by 2 bases, with 4 bases of the junction left unmatched. The CDR3 runs 17 residues. CDR1 and CDR2 (germline): LGHNA, YNFKEQ. The CDR3 nucleotides read TGTGCCAGCAGCCTAGGACAGGGGGCTACTGGGGCCAACGTCCTGACTTTC. Encoded protein: CASSLGQGATGANVLTF.

The chain recombines TRBV2 with TRBJ1-2; D possibly corresponds to TRBD1 (6 bases). In germline, CDR1 is SNHLY, CDR2 FYNNEI. V lost 3 bases, J lost 4 bases, and 12 bases lay in between. The CDR3 length is 14 residues. For the CDR3, the DNA is TGTGCCAGCAGTGAGAATCCCAGGGGCTATGGCTACACCTTC. Protein sequence: CASSENPRGYGYTF.

In this sample, this clone turned up once. In nucleotides, the CDR3 is TGTGCCAGCAACCCGCTACAGGGCACCGGGGAGCTGTTTTTT. This translates into CASNPLQGTGELFF. This rearrangement joins TRBV7-6 to TRBJ2-2; tentatively, D is TRBD1 (6 bases). The V gene lost 7 bases and the J gene lost 4 bases, with 13 bases spanning the gap. The CDR3 runs to 14 residues. Per germline, CDR1 SGHVS and CDR2 FNYEAQ. Using reference TRBV7-6 and TRBJ2-2 for the parts outside the CDR3, the full variable domain is GAGVSQSPRYKVTKRGQDVALRCDPISGHVSLYWYRQALGQGPEFLTYFNYEAQQDKSGLPNDRFSAERPEGSISTLTIQRTEQRDSAMYRCASNPLQGTGELFFGEGSRLTVL.

This rearrangement joins TRBV9 to TRBJ2-1; D gene unclear. The germline CDR1 and CDR2 sequences are SGDLS and YYNGEE. The CDR3 is made up of 17 amino acids. V was clipped by 3 bases and J by 1 base, with 17 bases between them. CDR3 sequence reads: CASSALKRRTSYNEQFF. CDR3 in DNA: TGTGCCAGCAGCGCCCTAAAGAGGCGAACGTCCTACAATGAGCAGTTCTTC. Together with reference TRBV9 and TRBJ2-1, the CDR3 gives the full variable domain: DSGVTQTPKHLITATGQRVTLRCSPRSGDLSVYWYQQSLDQGLQFLIQYYNGEERAKGNILERFSAQQFPDLHSELNLSSLELGDSALYFCASSALKRRTSYNEQFFGPGTRLTVL.

The rearrangement joins TRBV6-5 to TRBJ1-2, with 9 bases aligning to TRBD1. This CDR3 is 15 amino acids long. Losses at the gene ends were 6 bases for V and 8 bases for J; bases not matched to a gene: 13. Germline lookup yields CDR1 MNHEY and CDR2 SVGAGI. The CDR3 sequence: CASRFPGQGPRGYTF. The CDR3 DNA sequence: TGTGCCAGCAGATTCCCGGGACAGGGCCCCCGGGGCTACACCTTC.

The chain employs TRBV7-9 and TRBJ1-1, with 10 positions matching TRBD1. The length of the CDR3 is 16 residues. The J segment lost 5 bases and the V segment lost 5 bases, leaving 11 bases of the junction unmatched. Germline V gives CDR1 SEHNR, CDR2 FQNEAQ (reference sequence). Written as DNA, the CDR3 is TGTGCCAGCAGCCCTGGACAGGGGGAAGGAGGGACTGAAGCTTTCTTT. Encoded protein: CASSPGQGEGGTEAFF.

The rearrangement links TRBV6-4 to TRBJ1-2; D unresolved. V was pared by 2 bases and J by 3 bases, with 4 bases between. This CDR3 is built from 12 residues. Germline V gene lookup returns CDR1 MRHNA and CDR2 SNTAGT. The CDR3 DNA reads as TGTGCCAGCAGTGACCGGGACTATGGCTACACCTTC. Encoded protein: CASSDRDYGYTF.

The J gene is TRBJ1-1, the V gene TRBV11-2; no reliable D call. The V end was cut by 4 bases, the J end by 2 bases, with 17 bases between. The CDR3 runs to 16 residues. The germline V gene encodes CDR1 SGHAT and CDR2 FQNNGV. The CDR3 region has the DNA TGTGCCAGCAGCTGGACTCAAAATTCGATAAACACTGAAGCTTTCTTT. This gives the protein CASSWTQNSINTEAFF.

CDR3 loop: CASSSAPTDYNSPLHF. CDR3 nucleotide sequence: TGTGCCAGCAGTTCCGCACCGACAGACTATAATTCACCCCTCCACTTT. The V call is TRBV28, the J call TRBJ1-6; TRBD1 is a possible D gene (5 bases). Between the trimmed V and J ends, which lost 4 bases and 3 bases, there was a span of 13 bases. Germline CDR1 MDHEN, CDR2 SYDVKM. The CDR3 covers 16 residues. Drawing the rest from reference TRBV28 and TRBJ1-6, the complete variable domain is DVKVTQSSRYLVKRTGEKVFLECVQDMDHENMFWYRQDPGLGLRLIYFSYDVKMKEKGDIPEGYSVSREKKERFSLILESASTNQTSMYLCASSSAPTDYNSPLHFGNGTRLTVT.

V and J are TRBV7-9 and TRBJ1-4; TRBD1 agrees at 7 bases. The CDR3 has 15 amino acids. Per germline, CDR1 SEHNR and CDR2 FQNEAQ (reference sequence). The junction had 6 bases not matched to a gene; V was cut back by 5 bases and J by 3 bases. CDR3 in amino acids: CASSIQGGSNEKLFF. For the CDR3, the DNA is TGTGCCAGCAGCATTCAGGGGGGCTCTAATGAAAAACTGTTTTTT.

This clone came up a few times. V and J are TRBV13 and TRBJ1-2; 7 bases map to TRBD1. This CDR3 region has 13 residues. Germline lookup yields CDR1 PRHDT and CDR2 FYEKMQ (reference sequence). The V and J ends lost 4 bases and 5 bases, in that order; junction bases with no gene match: 4. The CDR3 loop reads CASSSQGYYGYTF. The CDR3 DNA reads TGTGCCAGCAGCTCACAGGGGTATTATGGCTACACCTTC.

The chain joins TRBV19 to TRBJ1-1, with D possibly being TRBD1 (5 bases). V was shortened by 8 bases and J by 7 bases, with 17 bases between the two germline ends. The germline V gene encodes CDR1 LNHDA and CDR2 SQIVND (reference sequence). The CDR3 length is 13 residues. The CDR3 nucleotides read TGTGCCAGTTCTCCAGGGCTAGTCTATGAAGCTTTCTTT. Residues: CASSPGLVYEAFF.